Here is one TCR beta chain with its context. Its antigen is still unknown. Germline V lookup: CDR1 DFQATT, CDR2 SNEGSKA (reference sequence). V lost 3 bases to trimming and J lost 0 bases, with 9 bases between them. The CDR3 consists of 14 residues. Libraries of TCR beta came from quantitative 5'-RACE with molecular barcodes. Via MiXCR, TCRdb re-called the 5' RACE reads, giving one row per CDR3 protein. The sample has about 800,000 distinct CDR3 sequences; about 12% are singletons. The data stem from a study of CD8 T cells in ankylosing spondylitis. Study-wide results and caveats: Blood of patients with ankylosing spondylitis appeared to be characterized by a TCR beta motif of several highly homologous variants.

V and J are TRBV20-1 and TRBJ2-1; D gene ambiguous. Sequencing used blood, either unsorted or a sorted T cell fraction (not recorded which). This TCR came from a male donor with ankylosing spondylitis. The CDR3 protein is CSASQVSSYNEQFF. DNA of the CDR3: TGCAGTGCTAGTCAGGTTAGCTCCTACAATGAGCAGTTCTTC.